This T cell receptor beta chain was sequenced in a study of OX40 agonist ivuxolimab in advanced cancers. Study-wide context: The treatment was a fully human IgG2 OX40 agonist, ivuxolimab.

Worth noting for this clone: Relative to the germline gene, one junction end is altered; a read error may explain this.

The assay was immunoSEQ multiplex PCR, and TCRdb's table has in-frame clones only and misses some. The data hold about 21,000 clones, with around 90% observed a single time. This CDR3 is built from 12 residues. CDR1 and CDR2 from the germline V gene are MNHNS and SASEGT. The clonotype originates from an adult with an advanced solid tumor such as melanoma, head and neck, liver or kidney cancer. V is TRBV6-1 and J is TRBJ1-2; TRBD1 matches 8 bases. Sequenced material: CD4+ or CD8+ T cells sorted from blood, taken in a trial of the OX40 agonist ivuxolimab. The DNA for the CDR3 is TGTGCCAGCAGTGCCGGACAGGGTCTAATCGCCTTC. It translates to CASSAGQGLIAF.